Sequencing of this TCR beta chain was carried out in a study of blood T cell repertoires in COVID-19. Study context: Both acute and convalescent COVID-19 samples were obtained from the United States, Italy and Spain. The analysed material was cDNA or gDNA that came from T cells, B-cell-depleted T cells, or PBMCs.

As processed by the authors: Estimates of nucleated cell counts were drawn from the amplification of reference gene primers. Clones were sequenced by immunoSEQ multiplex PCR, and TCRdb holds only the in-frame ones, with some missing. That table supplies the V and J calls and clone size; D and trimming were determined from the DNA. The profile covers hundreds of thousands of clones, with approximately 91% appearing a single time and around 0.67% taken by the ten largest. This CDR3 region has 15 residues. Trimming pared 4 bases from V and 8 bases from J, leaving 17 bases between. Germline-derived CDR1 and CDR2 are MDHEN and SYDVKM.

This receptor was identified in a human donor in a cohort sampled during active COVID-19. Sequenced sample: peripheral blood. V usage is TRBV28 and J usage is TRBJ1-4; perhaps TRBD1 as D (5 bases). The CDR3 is CASSWSRTSREKLFF. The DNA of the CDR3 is TGTGCCAGCAGTTGGTCCCGGACAAGCCGGGAAAAACTGTTTTTT.